A selection of T cell receptor beta chains follows, all from one sample in a study of blood T cell repertoires in COVID-19. TCRdb keeps only in-frame clones here, not all; method: immunoSEQ multiplex PCR. The sample includes 210,000 or so clones, more than 70% seen only once; the top ten take roughly 2.5%. The sequenced sample consisted of peripheral blood. Every receptor here comes from a woman aged 60-70 years with acute or convalescent COVID-19. Both conserved end residues are part of each CDR3. D genes are given only for firm matches. Where a row states a size, it is once, few, many or the class of an expanded clone; other rows omit it.

CDR3 DNA	CDR3 protein	D gene	V gene	J gene	clone size
TGTGCCAGCAGCTTGGCCAGGGGTAATTCACCCCTCCACTTT	CASSLARGNSPLHF	-	TRBV5-8	TRBJ1-6	once
TGTGCCAGCAGCGCATCGACAGCCACTTATGGCTACACCTTC	CASSASTATYGYTF	-	TRBV9	TRBJ1-2	-
TGTGCCAGCAGCTTAGACAGGGTTTCCTACGAGCAGTACTTC	CASSLDRVSYEQYF	-	TRBV7-2	TRBJ2-7	-
TGTGCCACCAGCAGAGAGGGCTCGTTGGGTTGGGAGCAGTACTTC	CATSREGSLGWEQYF	-	TRBV15	TRBJ2-7	-
TGTGCCAGCAGCCCACCCCGGGACTTACAAGTGGAGCTGTTTTTT	CASSPPRDLQVELFF	-	TRBV7-9	TRBJ2-2	-
TGTGCCAGCAGTATGGGACAGGGAGGAGATACGCAGTATTTT	CASSMGQGGDTQYF	TRBD1	TRBV6-4	TRBJ2-3	-
TGTGCCAGCAGCGTAGGGAGGGCTCCTGGAAACACCATATATTTT	CASSVGRAPGNTIYF	-	TRBV9	TRBJ1-3	-
TGTGCCAGTAGTATAGGACGCGGCAACTATGGCTACACCTTC	CASSIGRGNYGYTF	-	TRBV19	TRBJ1-2	-
TGTGCCAGCTCACGACAGGGGGCTAACGGGTATGGCTACACCTTC	CASSRQGANGYGYTF	TRBD1	TRBV18	TRBJ1-2	-
TGTGCCACCAGTGATTTCAGGGGGAGCACAGATACGCAGTATTTT	CATSDFRGSTDTQYF	TRBD1	TRBV24-1	TRBJ2-3	once
TGTGCCAGCCAAGGGACAGAAGTTTACGAGCAGTACTTC	CASQGTEVYEQYF	TRBD1	TRBV18	TRBJ2-7	-
TGCGCCAGCAGCTTGGAACGGGGAGCCAACACCGGGGAGCTGTTTTTT	CASSLERGANTGELFF	-	TRBV5-1	TRBJ2-2	once
TGTGCCAGCTCCCCCGACTGGGGCAGCACTGAAGCTTTCTTT	CASSPDWGSTEAFF	-	TRBV18	TRBJ1-1	once
TGTGCCAGCTCAGTCCAGGGGGCGGGAGCGACCAGGGGAAATTCACCCCTCCACTTT	CASSVQGAGATRGNSPLHF	TRBD1	TRBV18	TRBJ1-6	-
TGTGCCAGCAGCTTAGGCGGGGGGGCGGGTGAGCAGTTCTTC	CASSLGGGAGEQFF	TRBD2	TRBV11-3	TRBJ2-1	-
TGTGCCAGCAGCTTAGGTTCGCTAGCGGGAGGCTCCTACGAGCAGTACTTC	CASSLGSLAGGSYEQYF	TRBD2	TRBV7-2	TRBJ2-7	-
TGTGCCAGTAGCTCTTTGACTGAAGCTTTCTTT	CASSSLTEAFF	-	TRBV19	TRBJ1-1	-
TGTGCCAGCAGCCACCCAGGGGGGGAGCAGTACTTC	CASSHPGGEQYF	-	TRBV3-1/TRBV3-2	TRBJ2-7	-
TGTGCCAGTAGTCGGCAGGGCGAGAATGAGCAGTTCTTC	CASSRQGENEQFF	-	TRBV19	TRBJ2-1	-
TGTGCCAGCAGCTTGGCAGGGGGCACCTCCTCCTACGAGCAGTACTTC	CASSLAGGTSSYEQYF	TRBD1	TRBV7-8	TRBJ2-7	once
TGTGCCAGCTCACCGGGGACAGTTAATCAGCCCCAGCATTTT	CASSPGTVNQPQHF	TRBD1	TRBV18	TRBJ1-5	once
TGTGCCAGCAAGTGGGCAGGGGGCTCCTACGAGCAGTACTTC	CASKWAGGSYEQYF	TRBD1	TRBV6-5	TRBJ2-7	-
TGTGCCAGCAGCTCGGGACTAGCGGGAAGGACCTACGAGCAGTACTTC	CASSSGLAGRTYEQYF	TRBD2	TRBV11-2	TRBJ2-7	-
TGTGCCAGCAGTTACGGACAGCTTCCCTCTGGAAACACCATATATTTT	CASSYGQLPSGNTIYF	-	TRBV6-5	TRBJ1-3	-
TGTGCCAGCAGCTTCGGTAGCTCGGGTTCACCCCTCCACTTT	CASSFGSSGSPLHF	-	TRBV7-2	TRBJ1-6	-
TGTGCCAGTAGTATGCCGGGACAGAGCTTCAATCAGCCCCAGCATTTT	CASSMPGQSFNQPQHF	TRBD1	TRBV19	TRBJ1-5	few
TGTGCCACCAGTGATCCCGGGACAGTCAGCGAGCAGTACTTC	CATSDPGTVSEQYF	TRBD1	TRBV24-1	TRBJ2-7	-
TGTGCCACCAGTGGACAGCTTTCTGGAAACACCATATATTTT	CATSGQLSGNTIYF	-	TRBV15	TRBJ1-3	-
TGTGCCAGTAATTACAGGGGAAGGGGAAACTATGGCTACACCTTC	CASNYRGRGNYGYTF	TRBD1	TRBV19	TRBJ1-2	many
TGCGCCAGCAGCATAATAGCGGGAGTTTACAATGAGCAGTTCTTC	CASSIIAGVYNEQFF	TRBD2	TRBV5-1	TRBJ2-1	-
TGTGCCAGCAAGAAAAGGGGAAACTATGGCTACACCTTC	CASKKRGNYGYTF	-	TRBV12-3/TRBV12-4	TRBJ1-2	few
TGTGCCAGCACGGAGGGCACTCAGCCCCAGCATTTT	CASTEGTQPQHF	-	TRBV28	TRBJ1-5	-
TGTGCCAGCAGCTTTTGGGGGCCCAATCAGCCCCAGCATTTT	CASSFWGPNQPQHF	-	TRBV5-5	TRBJ1-5	-
TGTGCCAGCAGAACCGGGGAGAATCCCGCTGAGCAGTACTTC	CASRTGENPAEQYF	-	TRBV6-6	TRBJ2-7	few
TGCGCCAGCAGTGGGGCAGGCCCTGGCTACACCTTC	CASSGAGPGYTF	-	TRBV10-2	TRBJ1-2	few
TGTGCCAGCAGGGGACAGCTGAACACTGAAGCTTTCTTT	CASRGQLNTEAFF	TRBD1	TRBV5-4	TRBJ1-1	once
TGTGCCAGCAGCTCCCTACTCTCTGGAAACACCATATATTTT	CASSSLLSGNTIYF	-	TRBV7-9	TRBJ1-3	-
TGTGCCAGCCGGGGGAACACTGAAGCTTTCTTT	CASRGNTEAFF	-	TRBV6-5	TRBJ1-1	-
TGTGCCAGCAGCTTAGGGACAGGGGGATCCAACAACTATGGCTACACCTTC	CASSLGTGGSNNYGYTF	TRBD1	TRBV11-2	TRBJ1-2	-
TGTGCCACTGGGGACAGGGGGGAAAAACTGTTTTTT	CATGDRGEKLFF	TRBD1	TRBV28	TRBJ1-4	-
TGTGCCAGCAGCTGGGGACAGGAGTATGGCTACACCTTC	CASSWGQEYGYTF	TRBD1	TRBV7-9	TRBJ1-2	-
TGTGCCTTAGGGGAGGGGCTTGAGCCCCAGCATTTT	CALGEGLEPQHF	-	TRBV19	TRBJ1-5	-
TGCGCCAGCAGCTTTACAGCCTCTAACTATGGCTACACCTTC	CASSFTASNYGYTF	-	TRBV5-1	TRBJ1-2	-
TGTGCCAGCAGTTTACGACTGGCTAACTATGGCTACACCTTC	CASSLRLANYGYTF	-	TRBV28	TRBJ1-2	once
TGTGCCAGCAGCGGGGTAAGGCACTACGAGCAGTACTTC	CASSGVRHYEQYF	-	TRBV25-1	TRBJ2-7	-
TGTGCCAGCAGCTTAGCGCTTGGGGACAACAATCAGCCCCAGCATTTT	CASSLALGDNNQPQHF	-	TRBV7-9	TRBJ1-5	-
TGTGCCTGGAGTTCAGGGCCCGAAAAACTGTTTTTT	CAWSSGPEKLFF	-	TRBV30	TRBJ1-4	once
TGCGCCAGCAGTGAGTCTAGCGGGGGGTACAATGAGCAGTTCTTC	CASSESSGGYNEQFF	TRBD2	TRBV10-1	TRBJ2-1	-
TGTGCCATCAGTCAAGGACAGTCCTCCTACGAGCAGTACTTC	CAISQGQSSYEQYF	-	TRBV10-3	TRBJ2-7	once
TGTGCCAGCAGCCTGGGGGGGGCCTCCACTGAAGCTTTCTTT	CASSLGGASTEAFF	-	TRBV28	TRBJ1-1	-
TGTGCCATCCGGGGACAGGCTATGAACACTGAAGCTTTCTTT	CAIRGQAMNTEAFF	TRBD1	TRBV10-3	TRBJ1-1	few
TGCGCCAGCAGTGACAGGGGGGATACGCAGTATTTT	CASSDRGDTQYF	TRBD1	TRBV10-1	TRBJ2-3	-
TGTGCCAGTAGTCGTCCCGGGACAGGGAACACCATATATTTT	CASSRPGTGNTIYF	TRBD1	TRBV19	TRBJ1-3	-
TGTGCCTGGAACCGGGGGACTGAAGCTTTCTTT	CAWNRGTEAFF	-	TRBV30	TRBJ1-1	-
TGTGCCAGCAGTTTATCGGGGACTAGCGGGAGGGTTTACAATGAGCAGTTCTTC	CASSLSGTSGRVYNEQFF	TRBD2	TRBV27	TRBJ2-1	-
TGCGCCAGCAGCTTGGAGGGGACAGGACAAGAGACCCAGTACTTC	CASSLEGTGQETQYF	TRBD1	TRBV5-1	TRBJ2-5	-
TGTGCCAGCAGTTACTCGACAGGCGGCCAAGAGACCCAGTACTTC	CASSYSTGGQETQYF	-	TRBV28	TRBJ2-5	-
TGTGCCAGCAGTCCAGACAGGGCCAATCAGCCCCAGCATTTT	CASSPDRANQPQHF	TRBD1	TRBV6-5	TRBJ1-5	-
TGTGCCTGGAGTGAGCACAGGGAAACTGAAGCTTTCTTT	CAWSEHRETEAFF	-	TRBV30	TRBJ1-1	-